This T cell receptor (beta chain) was recorded in a study of neurological immune-mediated disorders. It was by 5'RACE with 10-nucleotide random UMIs that the cDNA was made. TCRdb fed the 5' RACE reads into MiXCR, producing one record per CDR3 protein. The sample lists about 74,000 distinct CDR3 sequences, 5.2% occurring once. The length of the CDR3 is 16 residues. V gave up 0 bases and J gave up 1 base, with 11 bases separating them. Germline lookup yields CDR1 SGHRS and CDR2 YFSETQ. This clonotype was recorded at least ten times. Sequenced input: PBMCs. The TCR was taken from a man aged 18 to 30 with multiple sclerosis. The chain carries TRBV5-1 and TRBJ2-4, with D maybe TRBD2 (6 bases). CDR3 in amino acids: CASSLDGGGAKNIQYF. The CDR3 bases are TGCGCCAGCAGCTTGGACGGTGGAGGGGCCAAAAACATTCAGTACTTC.